These T cell receptor beta chains were read from a single sample in a study of blood T cell repertoires in COVID-19. The data were produced by immunoSEQ multiplex PCR, yet TCRdb's version contains in-frame clones alone and is incomplete. The sample carries more than 200,000 clones, about 90% recorded once. Material for sequencing was peripheral blood. These receptors all stem from a man aged 25 to 40 with COVID-19, enrolled during active disease. Both conserved end residues are part of each CDR3. Fields, in order: V gene, J gene, CDR3 protein.

v_gene: TRBV4-3
j_gene: TRBJ1-4
CDR3aa: CARYDREASDEKLFF

v_gene: TRBV5-5
j_gene: TRBJ1-3
CDR3aa: CASSLVLSGFGNTIYF

v_gene: TRBV4-1
j_gene: TRBJ2-2
CDR3aa: CASSQGQGFTGELFF

v_gene: TRBV19
j_gene: TRBJ1-2
CDR3aa: CASTQGAHGYTF

v_gene: TRBV6-5
j_gene: TRBJ1-5
CDR3aa: CASSYTGFSNQPQHF

v_gene: TRBV27
j_gene: TRBJ1-1
CDR3aa: CASSRGTGGSTEAFF

v_gene: TRBV6-5
j_gene: TRBJ1-2
CDR3aa: CASSYSVTSGYGYTF

v_gene: TRBV7-9
j_gene: TRBJ2-1
CDR3aa: CASSFSGQGNEQFF

v_gene: TRBV29-1
j_gene: TRBJ2-7
CDR3aa: CSVLAGQGPYEQYF

v_gene: TRBV7-9
j_gene: TRBJ2-2
CDR3aa: CASSLGLAGDGSGELFF